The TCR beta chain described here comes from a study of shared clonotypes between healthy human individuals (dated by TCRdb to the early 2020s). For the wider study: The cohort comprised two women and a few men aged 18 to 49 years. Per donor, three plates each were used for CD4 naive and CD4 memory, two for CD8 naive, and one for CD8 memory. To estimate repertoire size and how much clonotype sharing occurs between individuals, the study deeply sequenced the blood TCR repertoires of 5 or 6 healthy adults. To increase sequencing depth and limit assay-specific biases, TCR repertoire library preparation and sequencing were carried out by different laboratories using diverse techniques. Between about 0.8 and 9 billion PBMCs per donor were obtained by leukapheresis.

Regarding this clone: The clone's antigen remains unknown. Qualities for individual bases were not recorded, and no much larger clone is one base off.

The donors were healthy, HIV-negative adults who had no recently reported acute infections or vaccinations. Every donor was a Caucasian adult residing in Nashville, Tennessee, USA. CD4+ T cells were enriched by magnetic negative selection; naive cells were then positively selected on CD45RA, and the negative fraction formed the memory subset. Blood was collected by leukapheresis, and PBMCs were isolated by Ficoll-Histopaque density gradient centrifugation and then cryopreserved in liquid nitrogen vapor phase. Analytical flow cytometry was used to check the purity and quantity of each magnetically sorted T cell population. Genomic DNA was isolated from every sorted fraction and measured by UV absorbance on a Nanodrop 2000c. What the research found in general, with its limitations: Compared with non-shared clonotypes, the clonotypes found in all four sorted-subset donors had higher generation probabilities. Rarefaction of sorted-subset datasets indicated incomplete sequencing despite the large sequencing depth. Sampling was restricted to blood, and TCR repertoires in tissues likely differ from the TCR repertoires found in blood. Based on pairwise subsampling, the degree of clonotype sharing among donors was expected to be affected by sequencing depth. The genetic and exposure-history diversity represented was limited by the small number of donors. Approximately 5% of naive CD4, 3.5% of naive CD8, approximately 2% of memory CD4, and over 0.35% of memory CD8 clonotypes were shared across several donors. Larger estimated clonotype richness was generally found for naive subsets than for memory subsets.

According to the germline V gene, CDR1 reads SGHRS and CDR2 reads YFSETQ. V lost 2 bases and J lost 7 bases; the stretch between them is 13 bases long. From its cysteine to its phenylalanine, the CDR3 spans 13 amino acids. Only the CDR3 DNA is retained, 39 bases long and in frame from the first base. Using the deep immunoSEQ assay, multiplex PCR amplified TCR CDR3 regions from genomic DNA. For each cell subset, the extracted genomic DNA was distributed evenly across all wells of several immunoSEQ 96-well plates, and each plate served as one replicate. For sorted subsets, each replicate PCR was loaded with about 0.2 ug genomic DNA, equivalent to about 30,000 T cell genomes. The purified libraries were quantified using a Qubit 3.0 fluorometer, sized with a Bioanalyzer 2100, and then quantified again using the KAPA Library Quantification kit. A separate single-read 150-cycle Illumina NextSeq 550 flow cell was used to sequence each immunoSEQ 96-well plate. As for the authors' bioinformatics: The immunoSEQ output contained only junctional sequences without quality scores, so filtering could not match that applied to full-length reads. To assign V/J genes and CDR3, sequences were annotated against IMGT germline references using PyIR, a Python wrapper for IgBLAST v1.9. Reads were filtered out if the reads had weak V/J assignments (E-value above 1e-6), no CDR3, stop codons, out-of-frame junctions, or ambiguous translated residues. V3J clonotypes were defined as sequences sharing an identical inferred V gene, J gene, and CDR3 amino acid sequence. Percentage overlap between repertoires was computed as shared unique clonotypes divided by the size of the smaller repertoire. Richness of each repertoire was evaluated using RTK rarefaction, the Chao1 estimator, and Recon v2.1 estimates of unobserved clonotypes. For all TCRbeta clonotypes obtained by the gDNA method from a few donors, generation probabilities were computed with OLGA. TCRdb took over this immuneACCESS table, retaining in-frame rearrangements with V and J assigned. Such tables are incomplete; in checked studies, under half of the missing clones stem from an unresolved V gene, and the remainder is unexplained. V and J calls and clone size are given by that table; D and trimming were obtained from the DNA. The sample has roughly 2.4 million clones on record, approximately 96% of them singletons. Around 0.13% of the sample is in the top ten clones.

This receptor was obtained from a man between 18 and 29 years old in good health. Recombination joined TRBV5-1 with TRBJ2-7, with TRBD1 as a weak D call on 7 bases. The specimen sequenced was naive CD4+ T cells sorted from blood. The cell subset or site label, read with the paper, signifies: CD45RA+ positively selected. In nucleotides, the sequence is TGCGCCAGCAGCTTTACAGGGGCGGGAGAGCAGTACTTC. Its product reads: CASSFTGAGEQYF. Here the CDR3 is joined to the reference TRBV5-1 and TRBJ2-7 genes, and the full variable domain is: KAGVTQTPRYLIKTRGQQVTLSCSPISGHRSVSWYQQTPGQGLQFLFEYFSETQRNKGNFPGRFSGRQFSNSRSEMNVSTLELGDSALYLCASSFTGAGEQYFGPGTRLTVT.